Presented here are 8 T cell receptor beta chains from one specimen sequenced in a study of CD4 T cells in relation to SARS-CoV-2 and coronaviruses. Clones were sequenced by immunoSEQ multiplex PCR, and TCRdb holds only the in-frame ones, with some missing. The table shows more than 20,000 clones, with roughly 70% occurring only once. Before the COVID-19 pandemic, during about 2010-2018, CD4+ T cells were taken from unexposed donors. The cells were cultured for approximately 10 days before CD4+ T cells were isolated. For these receptors, no antigen is known. The specimen was CD4+ T cells from PBMCs, cultured in vitro. These receptors all stem from a human donor in good health.

This chain joins TRBV10-3 and TRBJ2-5; TRBD2 is a possible D gene (7 bases). Germline V CDR1 and CDR2: ENHRY, SYGVKD. CDR3 length equals 15 residues. Trimming shortened V by 3 bases and J by 3 bases, and 14 bases separated the two germline ends. The CDR3: CAISDLGGGKETQYF. In DNA, the CDR3 is TGTGCCATCAGTGACCTAGGGGGGGGTAAAGAGACCCAGTACTTC.

The chain employs TRBV6-6 and TRBJ1-2; D is unclear. V was clipped by 5 bases and J by 7 bases, with 8 bases between them. CDR3 size: 11 residues. Germline CDR1 and CDR2: MNHNY and SVGAGI (reference sequence). CDR3 amino acids: CASSTGGGYTF. The CDR3, as DNA: TGTGCCAGCAGTACCGGTGGTGGCTACACCTTC.

The chain uses TRBV27 and TRBJ2-7; 7 positions agree with TRBD1. This CDR3 has 13 residues. V shed 4 bases and J 3 bases; nucleotides not matched to a gene: 3. Germline CDR1 is MNHEY and CDR2 is SMNVEV (reference sequence). The CDR3 is CASSSRQGYEQYF. Written as DNA, the CDR3 is TGTGCCAGCAGTTCCCGACAGGGCTACGAGCAGTACTTC.

This clone has only a few counts. V usage is TRBV7-9 and J usage is TRBJ1-1; a weak D match, TRBD1 (5 bases). V lost 0 bases to trimming and J lost 2 bases, with 13 bases between them. CDR1 and CDR2 (germline): SEHNR, FQNEAQ (reference sequence). The CDR3 is 16 residues long. The CDR3 sequence is CASSLASGTANTEAFF. CDR3 DNA: TGTGCCAGCAGCTTAGCCTCCGGGACCGCAAACACTGAAGCTTTCTTT.

The rearrangement links TRBV18 to TRBJ2-1, with 7 bases fitting TRBD1. The junction had 9 bases not matched to a gene; V was cut back by 2 bases and J by 2 bases. The CDR3 runs 17 residues. Looked up from germline, CDR1 is KGHSH and CDR2 is LQKENI. CDR3: CASSPFPTGDTYNEQFF. The DNA of the CDR3 is TGTGCCAGCTCACCATTTCCCACAGGGGATACCTACAATGAGCAGTTCTTC.

This chain connects TRBV3-1 (or the pseudogene TRBV3-2) to TRBJ1-1, with 9 bases aligning to TRBD1. The CDR3 runs to 16 residues. The ends lost 4 bases at V and 6 bases at J; junction bases unmatched: 12. Germline CDR1 LGHDT, CDR2 YNNKEL (reference sequence). The chain's CDR3 is CASSRRRLRQGAEAFF. The CDR3 bases are TGTGCCAGCAGCCGAAGAAGACTAAGACAGGGGGCTGAAGCTTTCTTT.

In its sample, this clone was seen a few times. J is TRBJ1-3 and V is TRBV28; 9 bases fit TRBD1. CDR1 MDHEN and CDR2 SYDVKM come from the germline V gene. The V gene end was trimmed by 6 bases and the J gene end by 3 bases; junction bases not matched to a gene: 6. This CDR3 has 15 amino acids. The CDR3: CASSPQDRGGNTIYF. The CDR3 DNA reads TGTGCCAGCAGCCCCCAGGACAGGGGTGGAAACACCATATATTTT.

V gene TRBV5-1 combines with J gene TRBJ2-1; maybe TRBD1 (6 bases). V was clipped by 2 bases and J by 3 bases, with 9 bases between them. Germline CDR1 is SGHRS and CDR2 is YFSETQ. This CDR3 is built from 14 residues. CDR3 in amino acids: CASSLQGRYNEQFF. CDR3 nucleotide sequence: TGCGCCAGCAGCTTACAGGGACGCTACAATGAGCAGTTCTTC. The full variable domain, its missing parts supplied by reference TRBV5-1 and TRBJ2-1, is KAGVTQTPRYLIKTRGQQVTLSCSPISGHRSVSWYQQTPGQGLQFLFEYFSETQRNKGNFPGRFSGRQFSNSRSEMNVSTLELGDSALYLCASSLQGRYNEQFFGPGTRLTVL.